This is a list of T cell receptor beta chains from one sample in a study of type 1 regulatory T cells. Their cognate antigens are unknown. MiXCR, run by TCRdb on the reads, gives a single entry per CDR3 protein. Of some 71,000 distinct CDR3 sequences in the sample, around 21% were seen once. Sequenced: cultured type 1 regulatory T (Tr1) cells, either the whole culture or a sorted fraction (not recorded which). Receptors were obtained from a human donor in good health. The CDR3 runs from the conserved cysteine through the conserved F or W. A D gene is named only where the DNA matches it firmly. Clone size appears in some rows only: once, few, many, or a class for an expanded clone.

v_call	j_call	clone_size	d_call	cdr3_aa	cdr3_nt
TRBV6-6	TRBJ1-3	few	.	CASSRWTELSVSGNTIYF	TGTGCCAGCAGTCGTTGGACAGAGTTGAGTGTCTCTGGAAACACCATATATTTT
TRBV5-1	TRBJ2-7	many	.	CASSLPGIYEQYF	TGCGCCAGCAGCTTGCCAGGGATCTACGAGCAGTACTTC
TRBV28	TRBJ2-3	many	.	CASSTAASTDTQYF	TGTGCCAGCAGTACAGCGGCTAGCACAGATACGCAGTATTTT
TRBV11-3	TRBJ2-1	.	.	CAGSLGPTGNEQFF	TGTGCCGGCAGCTTAGGCCCGACTGGGAATGAGCAGTTCTTC
TRBV27	TRBJ2-4	few	.	CASRGQGYIQYF	TGTGCCAGCAGGGGGCAGGGATACATTCAGTACTTC
TRBV18	TRBJ1-1	few	.	CANQGGVNTEAFF	TGTGCCAACCAGGGAGGTGTGAACACTGAAGCTTTCTTT
TRBV3-1	TRBJ2-7	.	.	CASSLKRTSGGATYEQYF	TGTGCCAGCAGCCTTAAGCGGACCTCGGGCGGAGCCACCTACGAGCAGTACTTC
TRBV5-1	TRBJ2-2	.	.	CASSFGGTNTGELFF	TGCGCCAGCAGCTTCGGCGGAACGAACACCGGGGAGCTGTTTTTT
TRBV3-1	TRBJ1-2	few	TRBD1	CASSSRGPGSGYTF	TGTGCCAGCAGCTCCAGGGGGCCGGGGAGTGGCTACACCTTC
TRBV5-5	TRBJ1-2	.	TRBD1	CASSLDTGVFGYTF	TGTGCCAGCAGCTTGGATACAGGGGTATTTGGCTACACCTTC
TRBV20-1	TRBJ2-1	.	TRBD2	CSAGTSGRNEQFF	TGCAGTGCCGGGACTAGCGGTCGGAATGAGCAGTTCTTC
TRBV28	TRBJ2-1	few	TRBD2	CASRVAGGYNEQFF	TGTGCCAGCAGAGTAGCGGGAGGGTACAATGAGCAGTTCTTC